This entry concerns a single T cell receptor beta chain. Its target is unknown. Generated by immunoSEQ multiplex PCR, the TCRdb table keeps only in-frame clones and is missing some. The sample holds tens of thousands of clones, 80% to 90% seen once. The data were obtained in a study of OX40 agonist ivuxolimab in advanced cancers. Study in general: The study treated patients with ivuxolimab, an agonistic anti-OX40 (CD134) antibody.

This CDR3 spans 15 amino acids. Germline assignment: CDR1 SGHNT and CDR2 YYREEE (reference sequence). J was trimmed by 0 bases and V by 5 bases; bases with no gene match: 6. Study-wide results and caveats: Researchers report that CD8+ T cells had, on average, more expanded clones than CD4+.

Sequenced material: CD4+ or CD8+ T cells sorted from blood, taken in a trial of the OX40 agonist ivuxolimab. The TCR comes from an adult with an advanced solid tumor such as melanoma, head and neck, liver or kidney cancer. This sequence joins TRBV5-4 and TRBJ2-7; 9 bases align to TRBD1. For the CDR3, the DNA is TGTGCCAGCAGTCCCGGGACAGGGAGCTCCTACGAGCAGTACTTC. This sequence encodes CASSPGTGSSYEQYF. The whole variable domain, filled in from reference TRBV5-4 and TRBJ2-7, reads ETGVTQSPTHLIKTRGQQVTLRCSSQSGHNTVSWYQQALGQGPQFIFQYYREEENGRGNFPPRFSGLQFPNYSSELNVNALELDDSALYLCASSPGTGSSYEQYFGPGTRLTVT.